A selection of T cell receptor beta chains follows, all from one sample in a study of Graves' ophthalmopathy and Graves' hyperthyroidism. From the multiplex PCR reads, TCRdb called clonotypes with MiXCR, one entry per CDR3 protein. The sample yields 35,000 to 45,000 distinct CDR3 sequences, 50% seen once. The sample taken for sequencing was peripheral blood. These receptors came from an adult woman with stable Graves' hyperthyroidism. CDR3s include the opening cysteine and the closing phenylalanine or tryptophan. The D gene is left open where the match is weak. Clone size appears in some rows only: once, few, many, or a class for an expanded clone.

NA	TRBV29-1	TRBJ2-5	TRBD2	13	CSVVSGRTETQYF	TGCAGCGTCGTTAGCGGGAGGACAGAGACCCAGTACTTC
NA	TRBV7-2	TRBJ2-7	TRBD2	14	CASSRKTSGSEQYF	TGTGCCAGCAGCCGAAAAACTAGCGGGAGCGAGCAGTACTTC
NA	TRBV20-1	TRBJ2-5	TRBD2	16	CSASRWRERGQETQYF	TGCAGTGCTAGTCGTTGGCGGGAGCGGGGTCAAGAGACCCAGTACTTC
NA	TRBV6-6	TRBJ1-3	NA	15	CASREWGFSGDTIYF	TGTGCCTCCCGAGAGTGGGGCTTCTCTGGGGACACCATATATTTT
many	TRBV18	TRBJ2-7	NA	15	CASSLIGGGVTMQYF	TGTGCCAGCTCACTTATCGGAGGAGGGGTGACGATGCAGTACTTC
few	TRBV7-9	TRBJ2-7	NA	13	CASSLQATYEQYF	TGTGCCAGCAGCTTACAAGCTACCTACGAGCAGTACTTC
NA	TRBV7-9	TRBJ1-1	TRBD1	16	CASSPWTGGRNTEAFF	TGTGCCAGCAGCCCGTGGACAGGGGGGAGGAACACTGAAGCTTTCTTT
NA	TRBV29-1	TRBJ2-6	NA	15	CSVVHLSSGANVLTF	TGCAGCGTTGTCCACCTAAGCTCTGGGGCCAACGTCCTGACTTTC
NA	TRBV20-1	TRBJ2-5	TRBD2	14	CSATSGSGQETQYF	TGCAGTGCTACTAGCGGGAGTGGTCAAGAGACCCAGTACTTC
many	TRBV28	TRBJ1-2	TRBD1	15	CATQTGGGPLYGYTF	TGTGCCACCCAAACAGGGGGGGGCCCGCTCTATGGCTACACCTTC
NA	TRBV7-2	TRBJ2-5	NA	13	CASSLGGMETQYF	TGTGCCAGCAGCTTAGGGGGTATGGAGACCCAGTACTTC
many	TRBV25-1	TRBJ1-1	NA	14	CASRAEGRLDEAFF	TGTGCCAGCAGGGCGGAGGGGCGTTTGGATGAAGCTTTCTTT
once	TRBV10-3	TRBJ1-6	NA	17	CASSEWGPSPYNSPLHF	TGTGCCAGCAGCGAGTGGGGCCCAAGCCCCTATAATTCACCCCTCCACTTT
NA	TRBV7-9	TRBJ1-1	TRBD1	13	CASSFTGATEAFF	TGTGCCAGCAGCTTTACAGGGGCCACTGAAGCTTTCTTT
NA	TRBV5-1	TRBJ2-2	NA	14	CASSAGTGSGSCFF	NA
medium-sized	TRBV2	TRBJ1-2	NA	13	CASSEWAGEGYTF	TGTGCCAGCAGTGAATGGGCGGGGGAAGGCTACACCTTC
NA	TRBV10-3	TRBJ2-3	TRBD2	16	CAISESSGGSTDTQYF	TGTGCCATCAGTGAGTCAAGCGGGGGGAGCACAGATACGCAGTATTTT
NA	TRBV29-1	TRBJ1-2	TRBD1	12	CSVAQGAGGYTF	TGCAGCGTTGCACAGGGGGCGGGTGGCTACACCTTC
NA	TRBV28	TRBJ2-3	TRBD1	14	CASSSRTGEDTQYF	TGTGCCAGCAGTTCTAGGACAGGGGAGGATACGCAGTATTTT
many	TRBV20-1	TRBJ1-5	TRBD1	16	CSADGQGVGIGQPQHF	TGCAGTGCCGATGGACAGGGGGTCGGGATCGGTCAGCCCCAGCATTTT
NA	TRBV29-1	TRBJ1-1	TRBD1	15	CSVPGTGVGYTEAFF	TGCAGCGTCCCCGGGACAGGGGTTGGATACACTGAAGCTTTCTTT
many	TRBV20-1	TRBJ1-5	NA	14	CSAGRRGSNQPQHF	TGCAGTGCTGGTAGAAGGGGGAGCAATCAGCCCCAGCATTTT
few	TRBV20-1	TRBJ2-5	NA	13	CSARPGMRETQYF	TGCAGTGCTAGGCCAGGGATGCGGGAGACCCAGTACTTC
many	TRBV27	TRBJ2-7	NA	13	CASSFDGPWEQYF	TGTGCCAGCAGTTTCGACGGGCCCTGGGAGCAGTACTTC
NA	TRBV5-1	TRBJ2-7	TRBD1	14	CASSLVGQGNEQYF	TGCGCCAGCAGCTTGGTAGGACAGGGGAACGAGCAGTACTTC
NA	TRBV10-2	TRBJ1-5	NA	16	CASSDREAAYNQPQHF	TGCGCCAGCAGTGACCGTGAGGCAGCTTACAATCAGCCCCAGCATTTT
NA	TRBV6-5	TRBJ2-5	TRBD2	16	CASSLGLAGSQETQYF	TGTGCCAGCAGTTTAGGACTAGCGGGCAGTCAAGAGACCCAGTACTTC
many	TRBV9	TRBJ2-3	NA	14	CASSGTTRLDTQYF	TGTGCCAGCAGCGGGACTACCAGGCTTGATACGCAGTATTTT
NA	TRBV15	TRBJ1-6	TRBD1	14	CATSSQGGGSPLHF	TGTGCCACCAGCAGCCAGGGGGGGGGCTCACCCCTCCACTTT
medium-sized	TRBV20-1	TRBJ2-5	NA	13	CSAARTGGETQYF	TGCAGTGCTGCCCGGACAGGAGGGGAGACCCAGTACTTC
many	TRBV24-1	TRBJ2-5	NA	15	CATSDSASLHATQYF	TGTGCCACCAGTGATTCTGCCTCACTCCACGCGACCCAGTACTTC
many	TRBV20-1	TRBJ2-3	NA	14	CSARARTNKDTQYF	TGCAGTGCTAGAGCCCGGACTAACAAAGATACGCAGTATTTT
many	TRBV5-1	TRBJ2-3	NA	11	CASRGTDTQYF	TGCGCCAGCAGAGGCACAGATACGCAGTATTTT
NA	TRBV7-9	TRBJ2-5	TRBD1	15	CASSSTGWGNQPQYF	TGTGCCAGCAGCTCGACAGGGTGGGGCAATCAGCCCCAGTACTTC
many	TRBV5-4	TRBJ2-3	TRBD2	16	CASSPLAGGATDTQYF	TGTGCCAGCAGCCCTTTAGCGGGAGGGGCCACAGATACGCAGTATTTT
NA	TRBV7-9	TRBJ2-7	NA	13	CASSLGTAGEQYF	TGTGCCAGCAGCTTAGGAACTGCCGGGGAGCAGTACTTC
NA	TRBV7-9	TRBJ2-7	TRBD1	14	CASTWGTGYAEQYF	TGTGCCAGCACCTGGGGGACAGGGTACGCCGAGCAGTACTTC
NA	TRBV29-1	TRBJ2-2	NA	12	CSVAGPTGELFF	TGCAGCGTAGCAGGGCCCACCGGGGAGCTGTTTTTT
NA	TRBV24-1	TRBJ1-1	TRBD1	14	CATKGTGVGAEAFF	TGTGCCACCAAAGGTACAGGGGTCGGTGCTGAAGCTTTCTTT